Presented here are 29 T cell receptor beta chains from one specimen sequenced in a study of T cells after yellow fever vaccination. TCRdb redid the calling of the 5' RACE reads with MiXCR, one entry per CDR3 protein. The sample carries nearly 350,000 distinct CDR3 sequences, around 8.1% recorded once. Specimen: PBMCs, collected roughly 47 days after the first yellow fever vaccination. These TCRs come from a man aged 18 to 35 who received the YFV17D yellow fever vaccine.

This clonotype showed up many times. The chain joins TRBV20-1 to TRBJ2-1; TRBD2 aligns across 8 bases. J was trimmed by 6 bases and V by 5 bases; bases with no gene match: 9. CDR1 is DFQATT and CDR2 is SNEGSKA in the germline V gene (reference sequence). This CDR3 spans 14 amino acids. CDR3 residues: CSAPRSSGINEQFF. CDR3 nucleotides: TGCAGTGCTCCGCGGAGTAGCGGGATCAATGAGCAGTTCTTC.

This clonotype appeared a few times. The chain joins TRBV25-1 to TRBJ2-3, with D perhaps being TRBD1 or TRBD2 (5 bases each). Germline V gene lookup returns CDR1 MGHDK and CDR2 SYGVNS. The V and J ends lost 6 bases and 7 bases respectively, with 14 bases between them. The CDR3 has 13 residues. CDR3 sequence reads: CASSQGERHTQYF. The CDR3 DNA reads TGTGCCAGCAGCCAAGGGGAGCGGCATACGCAGTATTTT.

The chain uses TRBV5-1 and TRBJ2-5, with TRBD1 identical over 10 bases. The CDR3 loop spans 15 amino acids. The V segment lost 2 bases and the J segment 3 bases; nucleotides outside the gene matches: 4. Per germline, CDR1 SGHRS and CDR2 YFSETQ. CDR3 sequence reads: CASSFPGTGEETQYF. CDR3 DNA sequence: TGCGCCAGCAGCTTCCCCGGGACAGGGGAAGAGACCCAGTACTTC.

This clonotype was seen ten or more times. The chain employs TRBV12-3 or TRBV12-4 and TRBJ2-2; D is perhaps TRBD2 (5 bases). Trimming removed 11 bases at V and 5 bases at J, with 6 bases between. The CDR3 runs to 10 residues. The CDR3: CACGTGELFF. CDR3 nucleotides: TGTGCCTGCGGGACCGGGGAGCTGTTTTTT.

V usage is TRBV24-1 and J usage is TRBJ2-3; D is tentatively TRBD1 or TRBD2 (5 bases each). Trimming stripped 1 base from V and 0 bases from J, with 7 bases between. Looked up from germline, CDR1 is KGHDR and CDR2 is SFDVKD. CDR3 size: 15 residues. This CDR3 is CATSDLRDSTDTQYF. For the CDR3, the DNA is TGTGCCACCAGTGATTTACGGGACAGCACAGATACGCAGTATTTT.

Worth noting for this clonotype: The junction departs from germline at one end; a sequencing error may be responsible. The chain is built from TRBV2 and TRBJ1-4, with 9 bases lining up with TRBD1. This CDR3 region has 14 residues. The germline gives CDR1 SNHLY, CDR2 FYNNEI. As DNA, the CDR3 is TGTGCCAGCTGTGAGGACAGGGGAACCGAAAAACTGTTTTTT. Translation: CASCEDRGTEKLFF. Together with reference TRBV2 and TRBJ1-4, the CDR3 gives the full variable domain: EPEVTQTPSHQVTQMGQEVILRCVPISNHLYFYWYRQILGQKVEFLVSFYNNEISEKSEIFDDQFSVERPDGSNFTLKIRSTKLEDSAMYFCASCEDRGTEKLFFGSGTQLSVL.

This clonotype appeared a few times. The J gene is TRBJ2-7, the V gene TRBV2; D might be TRBD1 (5 bases). Germline loops: CDR1 SNHLY, CDR2 FYNNEI. V was cut by 11 bases and J by 1 base, with 15 bases left in between. CDR3 length equals 13 residues. The CDR3 DNA follows: TGTGCCTGTTCAGGGTTAGGTTCCTACGAGCAGTACGTC. Its translation: CACSGLGSYEQYV.

The chain carries TRBV9 and TRBJ1-1; D is unclear. This CDR3 has 14 residues. V lost 3 bases, J lost 0 bases, and 9 bases lay in between. From germline, CDR1 is SGDLS and CDR2 YYNGEE. In nucleotides, the CDR3 is TGTGCCAGCAGCGGACCCTCAATGAACACTGAAGCTTTCTTT. Encoded protein: CASSGPSMNTEAFF.

The rearrangement joins TRBV6-5 to TRBJ2-1; TRBD2 agrees at 12 bases. Germline loops: CDR1 MNHEY, CDR2 SVGAGI. This CDR3 has 15 amino acids. V dropped 6 bases and J dropped 7; count of bases not matched to a gene: 7. In nucleotides, the CDR3 is TGTGCCAGCAGCTTAACTAGCGGGGGGCCTAATGAGCAGTTCTTC. Protein: CASSLTSGGPNEQFF.

The rearrangement links TRBV5-1 to TRBJ1-1; D possibly corresponds to TRBD1 (6 bases). V lost 2 bases, J lost 2 bases, and 13 bases lay in between. CDR1 is SGHRS and CDR2 is YFSETQ in the germline V gene. The CDR3 length is 15 residues. CDR3 amino acids: CASSLGTLVNTEAFF. The CDR3 region has the DNA TGCGCCAGCAGCTTAGGGACACTCGTCAACACTGAAGCTTTCTTT.

This clonotype came up a few times. The rearrangement uses TRBV5-1 and TRBJ1-2; a possible D gene is TRBD1 (5 bases). Germline loops: CDR1 SGHRS, CDR2 YFSETQ. The CDR3 spans 13 residues. V was trimmed by 6 bases and J by 7 bases, leaving 16 bases between them. CDR3 nucleotides: TGCGCCAGCACTCGCGGGGCCGCTAGTGGCTACACCTTC. This codes for CASTRGAASGYTF.

The V gene is TRBV7-8, the J gene TRBJ2-3, with D possibly being TRBD2 (6 bases). The V end was cut by 1 base, the J end by 6 bases, with 14 bases between. CDR1 is SGHVS and CDR2 is FQNEAQ in the germline V gene. This CDR3 is built from 15 residues. The CDR3 nucleotides read TGTGCCAGCAGCTTAGATGGGGGGAATGTGGATACGCAGTATTTT. This translates into CASSLDGGNVDTQYF.

The genes are TRBV25-1 and TRBJ2-3; 7 positions agree with TRBD2. Per germline, CDR1 MGHDK and CDR2 SYGVNS. Trimming cost V 8 bases and J 2 bases; bases outside gene matches: 7. The CDR3 is 14 amino acids. CDR3 DNA sequence: TGTGCCAGCTCCGGGGGGTTTTACACAGATACGCAGTATTTT. The encoded protein is CASSGGFYTDTQYF.

This chain uses TRBV11-2 with TRBJ2-5, with D perhaps TRBD1 or TRBD2 (5 bases each). CDR3 size: 17 residues. Per germline, CDR1 SGHAT and CDR2 FQNNGV. With 4 bases removed from V and 1 base from J, the gap between germline ends came to 19 bases. This CDR3 is CASSSRRGSGTQETQYF. The CDR3 nucleotides read TGTGCCAGCAGCTCCAGAAGGGGAAGCGGTACCCAAGAGACCCAGTACTTC.

This clonotype has a handful of counts. The chain recombines TRBV24-1 with TRBJ1-5, with TRBD1 identical over 7 bases. Per the germline V gene, CDR1 is KGHDR and CDR2 is SFDVKD. Trimming at V came to 2 bases and at J to 9 bases, leaving 6 bases not matched to a gene. This CDR3 contains 14 residues. CDR3 sequence reads: CATSDSTGVAPQHF. The CDR3 DNA follows: TGTGCCACCAGTGATTCTACAGGGGTCGCGCCCCAGCATTTT.

This clonotype was detected only once. The V gene is TRBV6-1, the J gene TRBJ2-1; D perhaps matches TRBD1 (7 bases). The V and J ends lost 6 bases and 7 bases respectively, with 19 bases between them. This CDR3 spans 15 amino acids. The germline V gene encodes CDR1 MNHNS and CDR2 SASEGT. The CDR3 DNA is TGTGCCAGCAGCGCCGCGGGGCCAGGGGGTAATGAGCAGTTCTTC. It yields the protein CASSAAGPGGNEQFF.

There are many counts of this clonotype. The gene calls are TRBV12-3 or TRBV12-4 and TRBJ2-5; D may match TRBD1 or TRBD2 (5 bases each). V was clipped by 2 bases and J by 4 bases, with 11 bases between them. This CDR3 contains 14 residues. The CDR3 nucleotides read TGTGCCAGCAGTTTAATGGGGGTGGGAGAGACCCAGTACTTC. Protein sequence: CASSLMGVGETQYF.

Many counts were recorded for this clonotype. The chain carries TRBV4-1 and TRBJ1-3, with D possibly being TRBD1 (5 bases). The CDR3 contains 17 residues. Germline V lookup: CDR1 MGHRA, CDR2 YSYEKL. V lost 2 bases and J lost 4, with 18 bases in between. The CDR3 reads CASSQSLGREKGNTIYF. The CDR3 bases are TGCGCCAGCAGCCAATCTTTGGGCAGGGAAAAAGGAAACACCATATATTTT.

The V gene is TRBV3-1, the J gene TRBJ1-2; weak D call: TRBD1 (6 bases). Germline loops: CDR1 LGHDT, CDR2 YNNKEL (reference sequence). The ends were cut back, 4 bases at V and 2 bases at J, with 17 bases in the middle. The CDR3 consists of 16 residues. The CDR3 sequence: CASSRRRTGWNYGYTF. Here the CDR3 DNA reads TGTGCCAGCAGCCGCCGACGAACAGGGTGGAACTATGGCTACACCTTC.

This clonotype was counted between two and nine times. The chain uses TRBV20-1 and TRBJ2-5, with D perhaps assigned TRBD1 or TRBD2 (5 bases each). V gave up 6 bases and J gave up 3 bases, with 23 bases separating them. The CDR3 extends over 16 amino acids. The germline gives CDR1 DFQATT, CDR2 SNEGSKA (reference sequence). The CDR3 DNA sequence: TGCAGTGCGGCGAATTTCTTGGGGGAGCTTAAAGAGACCCAGTACTTC. Its translation: CSAANFLGELKETQYF.

The chain couples TRBV5-4 to TRBJ2-7; tentative D call: TRBD2 (5 bases). The CDR3 runs 15 residues. V was trimmed by 2 bases and J by 2 bases, leaving 14 bases between them. The germline CDR1 and CDR2 sequences are SGHNT and YYREEE (reference sequence). The CDR3 protein is CASSFSLGETYEQYF. The CDR3 DNA reads as TGTGCCAGCAGCTTCTCCCTCGGGGAAACCTACGAGCAGTACTTC.

This clonotype was seen a handful of times. The chain is built from TRBV4-2 and TRBJ2-1, with D possibly being TRBD1 (6 bases). Trimming left V 6 bases short and J 6 bases short, with 15 bases between. CDR1 LGHNA and CDR2 YNFKEQ come from the germline V gene. The CDR3 consists of 14 residues. CDR3 nucleotide sequence: TGTGCCAGCAGTCGGGACATAGACAGCAATGAGCAGTTCTTC. Protein sequence: CASSRDIDSNEQFF.

The J gene is TRBJ2-7, the V gene TRBV25-1, with D tentatively TRBD1 or TRBD2 (7 bases each). Trimming cost V 7 bases and J 5 bases, with 15 bases left between them. Looked up from germline, CDR1 is MGHDK and CDR2 is SYGVNS. The CDR3 sequence is 13 residues long. The CDR3 DNA reads TGTGCCAGCATCCAGGGGGGGAGCGACGAGCAGTACTTC. It is translated as CASIQGGSDEQYF.

The rearrangement links TRBV20-1 to TRBJ2-4; 7 bases line up with TRBD1. V was clipped by 4 bases and J by 0 bases; unmatched bases: 18. This CDR3 spans 19 amino acids. Germline assignment: CDR1 DFQATT and CDR2 SNEGSKA (reference sequence). CDR3 sequence reads: CSATPLGDRRTRAKNIQYF. CDR3 bases: TGCAGTGCTACCCCGCTGGGGGACAGACGTACCAGAGCCAAAAACATTCAGTACTTC.

The chain has TRBV12-3 or TRBV12-4 and TRBJ2-2; D not resolved. V lost 3 bases, J lost 4 bases, and 9 bases lay in between. The CDR3 loop spans 14 amino acids. The CDR3 reads CASSLQDVTGELFF. The DNA for the CDR3 is TGTGCCAGCAGTTTGCAGGATGTCACCGGGGAGCTGTTTTTT.

This clonotype was seen a handful of times. This chain uses TRBV4-1 with TRBJ2-3; possible D gene TRBD1, 5 bases. CDR1 MGHRA and CDR2 YSYEKL come from the germline V gene. CDR3 length: 18 residues. V gave up 0 bases and J gave up 0 bases, with 16 bases separating them. DNA of the CDR3: TGCGCCAGCAGCCAAGAGCCGGGCCACAGGTCTAGCACAGATACGCAGTATTTT. Residues: CASSQEPGHRSSTDTQYF.

This chain uses TRBV15 with TRBJ1-4, with D perhaps TRBD1 (5 bases). V lost 1 base and J 2 bases, leaving 11 bases between the germline ends. The germline CDR1 and CDR2 sequences are LNHNV and YYDKDF (reference sequence). The CDR3 is 16 amino acids. The CDR3: CATSRGTGPTNEKLFF. The CDR3 nucleotides are TGTGCCACCAGCAGAGGGACGGGGCCTACTAATGAAAAACTGTTTTTT.

The V and J genes are TRBV6-1 and TRBJ1-6; a weak D match, TRBD1 (6 bases). V was trimmed by 6 bases and J by 5 bases, leaving 14 bases between them. CDR1 and CDR2 (germline): MNHNS, SASEGT. This CDR3 comprises 15 residues. In DNA form, the CDR3 reads TGTGCCAGCAGAACTACAGGGTGGAATAATTCACCCCTCCACTTT. This encodes CASRTTGWNNSPLHF.

In its sample, this clonotype was seen a few times. The chain joins TRBV7-8 to TRBJ1-5; 9 bases align to TRBD1. The length of the CDR3 is 18 residues. The V segment lost 5 bases and the J segment 0 bases; nucleotides outside the gene matches: 11. Germline V lookup: CDR1 SGHVS, CDR2 FQNEAQ. CDR3 amino acids: CASSPDRGTRYSNQPQHF. The CDR3 DNA is TGTGCCAGCAGCCCCGACAGGGGGACCAGATATAGCAATCAGCCCCAGCATTTT. Variable domain in full (rest from reference TRBV7-8 and TRBJ1-5): GAGVSQSPRYKVAKRGQDVALRCDPISGHVSLFWYQQALGQGPEFLTYFQNEAQLDKSGLPSDRFFAERPEGSVSTLKIQRTQQEDSAVYLCASSPDRGTRYSNQPQHFGDGTRLSIL.